The 12 T cell receptor beta chains given below trace back to one sample, sequenced in a study of CD8 T cells in Susac syndrome. cDNA came from approximately 0.5 to 1 ug RNA primed by random hexamers. Each CDR3 protein gets one entry after TCRdb re-called the immunoSEQ multiplex PCR reads with MiXCR. The sample includes roughly 200,000 distinct CDR3 sequences, approximately 94% seen only once; the top ten take around 0.093%. What was sequenced was CD4+ T cells from PBMCs. The receptors come from a human donor with multiple sclerosis.

The chain recombines TRBV20-1 with TRBJ1-5, with D possibly being TRBD1 (6 bases). The CDR3 sequence is 13 residues long. The germline V and J ends were trimmed by 5 bases and 5 bases, with 13 bases remaining between them. Per germline, CDR1 DFQATT and CDR2 SNEGSKA (reference sequence). CDR3 coding DNA: TGCAGTGCTGTCCGACAGGCGCATCAGCCCCAGCATTTT. It is translated as CSAVRQAHQPQHF.

The chain uses TRBV7-2 and TRBJ2-1; D unclear. CDR3 length equals 13 residues. Germline values: CDR1 SGHTA, CDR2 FQGNSA. V was shortened by 4 bases and J by 7 bases, with 11 bases between the two germline ends. The CDR3 here is CASSSMGQNEQFF. The CDR3 coding sequence is TGTGCCAGCAGCTCGATGGGCCAGAATGAGCAGTTCTTC.

The V gene is TRBV29-1, the J gene TRBJ1-2, with 7 nucleotides matching TRBD1. The CDR3 totals 12 residues. V lost 7 bases and J lost 7; bases outside the gene matches: 9. Looked up from germline, CDR1 is SQVTM and CDR2 is ANQGSEA. The CDR3 nucleotides read TGCAGCGGAACCACAGGGGTTCGTGGCTACACCTTC. Translating it yields CSGTTGVRGYTF. Filled out from reference TRBV29-1 and TRBJ1-2, the complete variable domain reads SAVISQKPSRDICQRGTSLTIQCQVDSQVTMMFWYRQQPGQSLTLIATANQGSEATYESGFVIDKFPISRPNLTFSTLTVSNMSPEDSSIYLCSGTTGVRGYTFGSGTRLTVV.

The J gene is TRBJ1-2, the V gene TRBV5-6; D is undetermined. Germline V gives CDR1 SGHDT, CDR2 YYEEEE. Trimming took 0 bases from V and 6 from J, leaving 6 bases between them. This CDR3 spans 12 amino acids. In DNA form, the CDR3 reads TGTGCCAGCAGCTTGGGGGTGGATGGCTACACCTTC. Amino acids: CASSLGVDGYTF.

The rearrangement uses TRBV12-3 or TRBV12-4 and TRBJ1-5, with unresolved D. The CDR3 covers 14 residues. Trimming took off 7 bases at V and 6 bases at J, with 16 bases between the two ends. CDR3 in DNA: TGTGCCAGCACCGGCCCCGGGGAACGTCAGCCCCAGCATTTT. Its protein product is CASTGPGERQPQHF.

The chain combines TRBV7-9 with TRBJ2-5; TRBD1 aligns across 9 bases. CDR3 size: 14 residues. The V gene end was trimmed by 2 bases and the J gene end by 5 bases; junction bases not matched to a gene: 3. CDR1 and CDR2 (germline): SEHNR, FQNEAQ (reference sequence). The CDR3 bases are TGTGCCAGCAGCTTATACGACAGGGGGGAGACCCAGTACTTC. Translating it yields CASSLYDRGETQYF.

The genes are TRBV20-1 and TRBJ2-3; 8 nucleotides match TRBD1. The CDR3 runs 14 residues. CDR1 and CDR2 (germline): DFQATT, SNEGSKA (reference sequence). The V segment lost 8 bases and the J segment 2 bases; nucleotides outside the gene matches: 9. The CDR3 reads CSLRWQGATDTQYF. Written as DNA, the CDR3 is TGCAGTCTTCGATGGCAGGGGGCCACAGATACGCAGTATTTT.

In DNA, the CDR3 is TGTGCCAGCAGGGGGGATATCACAGATACGCAGTATTTT. It translates to CASRGDITDTQYF. The chain carries TRBV12-3 or TRBV12-4 and TRBJ2-3, with D perhaps assigned TRBD1 or TRBD2 (5 bases each). V lost 6 bases, J lost 2 bases, and 9 bases lay in between. The CDR3 totals 13 residues.

The chain joins TRBV15 to TRBJ1-2, with D possibly TRBD1 on 6 matching bases. Germline V gives CDR1 LNHNV, CDR2 YYDKDF (reference sequence). This CDR3 comprises 16 residues. Trimming took off 1 base at V and 6 bases at J, with 18 bases between the two ends. The DNA of the CDR3 is TGTGCCACCAGCAGAGCGGCCCGGCAGGGGAGTCATGGCTACACCTTC. Amino acids: CATSRAARQGSHGYTF.

This chain joins TRBV13 and TRBJ2-3, with D perhaps assigned TRBD1 or TRBD2 (5 bases each). V lost 5 bases and J 4 bases, leaving 19 bases between the germline ends. The CDR3 spans 16 residues. Per the germline V gene, CDR1 is PRHDT and CDR2 is FYEKMQ (reference sequence). The CDR3 DNA sequence: TGTGCCAGCAGCAGAATCGGGACCCCGGAGGCAGATACGCAGTATTTT. Residues: CASSRIGTPEADTQYF.

The chain combines TRBV6-2 or TRBV6-3 with TRBJ1-6, with 7 bases matching TRBD1. Germline V lookup: CDR1 MNHEY, CDR2 SVGEGT. V shed 7 bases, J shed 10 bases, and the junction held 7 bases outside the gene matches. The CDR3 contains 13 residues. The CDR3 sequence is CASNDRVRSPLHF. The CDR3 bases are TGTGCCAGCAACGACAGGGTACGCTCACCCCTCCACTTT.

The genes are TRBV11-2 and TRBJ2-1; D call uncertain. V was pared by 5 bases and J by 0 bases, with 14 bases between. CDR3 length: 16 amino acids. Germline values: CDR1 SGHAT, CDR2 FQNNGV. As DNA, the CDR3 is TGTGCCAGCAGCGATCACGGCCTTCGCTCCTACAATGAGCAGTTCTTC. Translating it yields CASSDHGLRSYNEQFF.